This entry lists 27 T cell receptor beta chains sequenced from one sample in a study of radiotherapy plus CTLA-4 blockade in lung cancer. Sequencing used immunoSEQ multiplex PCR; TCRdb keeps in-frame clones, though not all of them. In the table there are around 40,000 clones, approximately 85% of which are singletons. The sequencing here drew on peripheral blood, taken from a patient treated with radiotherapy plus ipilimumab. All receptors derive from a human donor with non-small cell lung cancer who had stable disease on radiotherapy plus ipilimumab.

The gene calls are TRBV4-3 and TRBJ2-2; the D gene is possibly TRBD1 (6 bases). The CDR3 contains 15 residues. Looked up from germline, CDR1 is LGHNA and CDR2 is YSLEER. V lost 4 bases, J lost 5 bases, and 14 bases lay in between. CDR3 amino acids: CASSRTPDRTGELFF. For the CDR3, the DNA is TGCGCCAGCAGCCGAACGCCGGACAGAACCGGGGAGCTGTTTTTT.

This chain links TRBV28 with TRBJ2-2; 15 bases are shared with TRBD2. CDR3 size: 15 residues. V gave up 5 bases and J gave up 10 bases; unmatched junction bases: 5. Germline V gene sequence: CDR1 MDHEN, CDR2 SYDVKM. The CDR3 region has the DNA TGTGCCAGCAGTCTTAGGACTAGCGGGAGGGTGGAGCTGTTTTTT. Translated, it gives CASSLRTSGRVELFF.

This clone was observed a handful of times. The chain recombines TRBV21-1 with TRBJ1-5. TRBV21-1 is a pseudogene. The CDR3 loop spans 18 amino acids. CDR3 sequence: CASSKRGPGLYSNQPQHF. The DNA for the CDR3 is TGTGCCAGCAGCAAACGTGGTCCAGGACTTTATAGCAATCAGCCCCAGCATTTT.

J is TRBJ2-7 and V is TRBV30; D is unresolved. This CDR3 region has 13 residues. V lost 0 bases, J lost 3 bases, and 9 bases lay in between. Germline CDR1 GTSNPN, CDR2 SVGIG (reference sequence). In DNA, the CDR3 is TGTGCCTGGAGTGTGACTTCCTACTACGAGCAGTACTTC. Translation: CAWSVTSYYEQYF. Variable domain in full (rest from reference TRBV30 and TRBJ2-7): SQTIHQWPATLVQPVGSPLSLECTVEGTSNPNLYWYRQAAGRGLQLLFYSVGIGQISSEVPQNLSASRPQDRQFILSSKKLLLSDSGFYLCAWSVTSYYEQYFGPGTRLTVT.

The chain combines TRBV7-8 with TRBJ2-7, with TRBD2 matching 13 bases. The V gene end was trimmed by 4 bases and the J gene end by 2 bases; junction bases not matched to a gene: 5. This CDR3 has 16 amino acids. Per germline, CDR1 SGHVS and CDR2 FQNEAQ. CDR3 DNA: TGTGCCAGCAGCTCCTTACTAGCGGGAGGGCCCTACGAGCAGTACTTC. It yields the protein CASSSLLAGGPYEQYF.

The CDR3: CASSQAGGGGPPSYEQYF. DNA of the CDR3: TGCGCCAGCAGCCAAGCGGGGGGGGGCGGGCCTCCCTCCTACGAGCAGTACTTC. V and J are TRBV4-1 and TRBJ2-7; 8 bases agree with TRBD2. The length of the CDR3 is 18 residues. The V gene's germline CDR1 is MGHRA and CDR2 YSYEKL. Trimming removed 1 base from V and 0 bases from J; junction bases left unmatched: 11.

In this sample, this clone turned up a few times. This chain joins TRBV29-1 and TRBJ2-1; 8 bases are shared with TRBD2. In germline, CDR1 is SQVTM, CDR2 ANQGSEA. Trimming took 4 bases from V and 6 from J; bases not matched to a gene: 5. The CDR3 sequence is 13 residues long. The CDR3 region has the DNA TGCAGCGTTGCCACGACTAGCGCCAATGAGCAGTTCTTC. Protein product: CSVATTSANEQFF.

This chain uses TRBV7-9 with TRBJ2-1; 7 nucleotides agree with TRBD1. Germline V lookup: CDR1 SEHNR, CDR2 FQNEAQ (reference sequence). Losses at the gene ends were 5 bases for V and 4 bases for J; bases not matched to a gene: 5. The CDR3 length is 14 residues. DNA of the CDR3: TGTGCCAGCAGCGATAGGGGGCAATACAATGAGCAGTTCTTC. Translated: CASSDRGQYNEQFF.

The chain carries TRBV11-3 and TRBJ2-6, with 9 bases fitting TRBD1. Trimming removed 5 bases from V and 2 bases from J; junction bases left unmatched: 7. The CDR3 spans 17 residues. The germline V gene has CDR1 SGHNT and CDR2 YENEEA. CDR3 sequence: CASSHGQGWPGANVLTF. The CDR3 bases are TGTGCCAGCAGCCACGGACAGGGGTGGCCTGGGGCCAACGTCCTGACTTTC. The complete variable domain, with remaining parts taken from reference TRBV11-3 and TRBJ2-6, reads EAGVVQSPRYKIIEKKQPVAFWCNPISGHNTLYWYLQNLGQGPELLIRYENEEAVDDSQLPKDRFSAERLKGVDSTLKIQPAELGDSAVYLCASSHGQGWPGANVLTFGAGSRLTVL.

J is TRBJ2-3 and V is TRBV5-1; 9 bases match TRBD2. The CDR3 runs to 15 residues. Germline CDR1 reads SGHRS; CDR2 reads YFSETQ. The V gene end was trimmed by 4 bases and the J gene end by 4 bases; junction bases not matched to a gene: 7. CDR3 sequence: CASSLSGSMSDTQYF. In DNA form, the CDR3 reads TGCGCCAGCAGCCTTAGCGGGAGTATGTCAGATACGCAGTATTTT. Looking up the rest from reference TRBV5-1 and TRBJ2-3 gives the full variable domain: KAGVTQTPRYLIKTRGQQVTLSCSPISGHRSVSWYQQTPGQGLQFLFEYFSETQRNKGNFPGRFSGRQFSNSRSEMNVSTLELGDSALYLCASSLSGSMSDTQYFGPGTRLTVL.

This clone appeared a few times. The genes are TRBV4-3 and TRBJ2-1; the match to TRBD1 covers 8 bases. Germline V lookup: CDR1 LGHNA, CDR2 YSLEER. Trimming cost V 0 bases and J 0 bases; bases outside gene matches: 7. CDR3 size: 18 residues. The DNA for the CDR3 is TGCGCCAGCAGCCAAGATCTGTCCGGGACAGGCTCCTACAATGAGCAGTTCTTC. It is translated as CASSQDLSGTGSYNEQFF.

The CDR3 region is CASSLSKGIYGYTF. Written as DNA, the CDR3 is TGTGCCAGCAGCTTGTCTAAGGGGATTTATGGCTACACCTTC. The genes are TRBV5-6 and TRBJ1-2, with TRBD1 as a possible D gene (5 bases). V gave up 1 base and J gave up 5 bases, with 12 bases separating them. The CDR3 extends over 14 amino acids. Germline V lookup: CDR1 SGHDT, CDR2 YYEEEE.

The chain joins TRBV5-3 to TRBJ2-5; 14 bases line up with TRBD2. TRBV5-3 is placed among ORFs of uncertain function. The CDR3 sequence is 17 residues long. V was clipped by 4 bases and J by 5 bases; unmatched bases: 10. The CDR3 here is CARSQGLAGGVVETQYF. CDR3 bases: TGTGCCAGAAGCCAAGGACTAGCGGGAGGAGTGGTGGAGACCCAGTACTTC.

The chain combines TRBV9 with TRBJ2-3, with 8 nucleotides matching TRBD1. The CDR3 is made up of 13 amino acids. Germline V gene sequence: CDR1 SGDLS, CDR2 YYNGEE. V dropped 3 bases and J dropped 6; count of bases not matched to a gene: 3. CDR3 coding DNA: TGTGCCAGCAGCGGGACAGGGATGGATACGCAGTATTTT. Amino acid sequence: CASSGTGMDTQYF.

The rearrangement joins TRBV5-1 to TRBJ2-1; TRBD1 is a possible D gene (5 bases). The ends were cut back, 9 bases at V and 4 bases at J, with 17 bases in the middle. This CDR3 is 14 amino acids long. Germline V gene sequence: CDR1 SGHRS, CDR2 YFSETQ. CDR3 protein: CATPQGRPYNEQFF. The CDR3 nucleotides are TGCGCCACTCCCCAGGGTAGGCCTTACAATGAGCAGTTCTTC.

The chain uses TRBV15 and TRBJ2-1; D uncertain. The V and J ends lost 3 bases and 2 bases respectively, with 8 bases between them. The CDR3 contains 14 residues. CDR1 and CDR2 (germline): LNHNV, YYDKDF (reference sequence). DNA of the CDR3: TGTGCCACCAGCAGGGCCCGAACCTACAATGAGCAGTTCTTC. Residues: CATSRARTYNEQFF.

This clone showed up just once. The CDR3 DNA reads as TGTGCCAGCAGCTTATGGTCGGACTCTGAGCAGTTCTTC. Translating it yields CASSLWSDSEQFF. This chain connects TRBV7-2 to TRBJ2-1; the D gene is possibly TRBD2 (5 bases). Germline CDR1 and CDR2: SGHTA and FQGNSA. Trimming shortened V by 2 bases and J by 9 bases, and 11 bases separated the two germline ends. CDR3 length: 13 residues. Full variable domain (missing parts from reference TRBV7-2 and TRBJ2-1): GAGVSQSPSNKVTEKGKDVELRCDPISGHTALYWYRQSLGQGLEFLIYFQGNSAPDKSGLPSDRFSAERTGGSVSTLTIQRTQQEDSAVYLCASSLWSDSEQFFGPGTRLTVL.

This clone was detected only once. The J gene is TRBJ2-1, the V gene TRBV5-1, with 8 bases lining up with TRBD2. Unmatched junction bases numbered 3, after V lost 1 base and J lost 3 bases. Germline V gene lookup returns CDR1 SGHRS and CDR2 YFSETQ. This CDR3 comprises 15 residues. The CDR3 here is CASSLTSGSYNEQFF. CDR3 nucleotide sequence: TGCGCCAGCAGCTTGACCAGCGGGAGCTACAATGAGCAGTTCTTC. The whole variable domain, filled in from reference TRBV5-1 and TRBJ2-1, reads KAGVTQTPRYLIKTRGQQVTLSCSPISGHRSVSWYQQTPGQGLQFLFEYFSETQRNKGNFPGRFSGRQFSNSRSEMNVSTLELGDSALYLCASSLTSGSYNEQFFGPGTRLTVL.

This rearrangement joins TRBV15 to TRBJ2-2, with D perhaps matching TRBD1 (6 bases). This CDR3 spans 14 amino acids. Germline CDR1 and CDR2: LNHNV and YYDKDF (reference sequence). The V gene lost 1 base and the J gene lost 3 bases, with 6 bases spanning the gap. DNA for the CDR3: TGTGCCACCAGCAGAGGGACAGACACCGGGGAGCTGTTTTTT. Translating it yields CATSRGTDTGELFF.

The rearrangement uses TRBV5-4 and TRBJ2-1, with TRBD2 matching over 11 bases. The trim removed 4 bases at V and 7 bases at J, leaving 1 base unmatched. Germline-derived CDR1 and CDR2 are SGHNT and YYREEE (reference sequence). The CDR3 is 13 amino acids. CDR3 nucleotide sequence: TGTGCCAGCAGCCGACTAGCGGGGAATGAGCAGTTCTTC. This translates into CASSRLAGNEQFF.

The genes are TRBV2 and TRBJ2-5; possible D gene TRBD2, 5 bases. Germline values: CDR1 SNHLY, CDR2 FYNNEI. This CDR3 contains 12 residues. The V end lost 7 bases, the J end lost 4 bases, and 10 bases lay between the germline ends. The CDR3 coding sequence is TGTGCCAGCAAGGGAGTTGGAGAGACCCAGTACTTC. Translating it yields CASKGVGETQYF.

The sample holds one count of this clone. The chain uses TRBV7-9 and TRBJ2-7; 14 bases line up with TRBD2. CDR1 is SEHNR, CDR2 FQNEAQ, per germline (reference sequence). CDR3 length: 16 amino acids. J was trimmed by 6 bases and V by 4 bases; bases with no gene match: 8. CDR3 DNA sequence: TGTGCCAGCAGCTCGCCGGGACTAGCGGGAGTCGCCGAGCAGTACTTC. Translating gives CASSSPGLAGVAEQYF.

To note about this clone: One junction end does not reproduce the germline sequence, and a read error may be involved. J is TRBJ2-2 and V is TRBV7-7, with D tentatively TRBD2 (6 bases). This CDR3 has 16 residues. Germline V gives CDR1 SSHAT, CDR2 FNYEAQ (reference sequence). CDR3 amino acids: CASSLAVSGNTGELFF. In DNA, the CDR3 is TGTGCTAGCAGCTTAGCGGTGTCGGGGAACACCGGGGAGCTGTTTTTT.

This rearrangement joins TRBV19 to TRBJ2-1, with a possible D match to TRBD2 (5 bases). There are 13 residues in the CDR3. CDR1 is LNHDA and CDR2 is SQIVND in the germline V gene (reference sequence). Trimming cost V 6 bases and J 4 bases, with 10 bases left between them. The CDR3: CASSPRGYNEQFF. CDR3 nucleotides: TGTGCCAGTAGCCCCCGGGGTTACAATGAGCAGTTCTTC.

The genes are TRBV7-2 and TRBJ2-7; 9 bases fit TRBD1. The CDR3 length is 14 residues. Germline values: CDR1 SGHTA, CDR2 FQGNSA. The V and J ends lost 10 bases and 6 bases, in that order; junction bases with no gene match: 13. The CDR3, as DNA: TGTGCCACCCATACCGGGACAGGGTATCCCGAGCAGTACTTC. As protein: CATHTGTGYPEQYF.

For the CDR3, the DNA is TGTGCCAGTAGTATGCTACAGGGGAGCACTGAAGCTTTCTTT. This gives the protein CASSMLQGSTEAFF. V gene TRBV19 combines with J gene TRBJ1-1, with 7 bases identical to TRBD1. This CDR3 spans 14 amino acids. V lost 3 bases and J lost 4; bases outside the gene matches: 5. Looked up from germline, CDR1 is LNHDA and CDR2 is SQIVND (reference sequence).

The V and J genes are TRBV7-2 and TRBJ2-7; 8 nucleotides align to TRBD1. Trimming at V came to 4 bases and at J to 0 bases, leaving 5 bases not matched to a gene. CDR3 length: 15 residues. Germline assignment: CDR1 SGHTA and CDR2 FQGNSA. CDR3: CASSWHRGSSYEQYF. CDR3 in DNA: TGTGCCAGCAGCTGGCACAGGGGGAGCTCCTACGAGCAGTACTTC. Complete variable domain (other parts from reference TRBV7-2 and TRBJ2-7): GAGVSQSPSNKVTEKGKDVELRCDPISGHTALYWYRQSLGQGLEFLIYFQGNSAPDKSGLPSDRFSAERTGGSVSTLTIQRTQQEDSAVYLCASSWHRGSSYEQYFGPGTRLTVT.